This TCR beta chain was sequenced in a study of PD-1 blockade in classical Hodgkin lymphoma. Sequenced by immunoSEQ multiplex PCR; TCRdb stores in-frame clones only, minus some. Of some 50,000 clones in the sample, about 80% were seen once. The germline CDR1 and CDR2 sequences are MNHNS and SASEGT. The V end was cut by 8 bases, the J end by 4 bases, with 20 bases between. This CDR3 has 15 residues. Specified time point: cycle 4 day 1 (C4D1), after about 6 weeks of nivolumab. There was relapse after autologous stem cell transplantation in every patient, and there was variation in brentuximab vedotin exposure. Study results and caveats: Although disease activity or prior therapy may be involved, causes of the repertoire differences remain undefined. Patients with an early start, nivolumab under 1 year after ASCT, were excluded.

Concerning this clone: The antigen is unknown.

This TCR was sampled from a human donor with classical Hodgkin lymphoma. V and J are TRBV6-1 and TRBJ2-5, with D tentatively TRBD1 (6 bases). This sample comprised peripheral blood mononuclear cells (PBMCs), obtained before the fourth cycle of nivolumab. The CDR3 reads CASRITTGWGETQYF. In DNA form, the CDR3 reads TGTGCCAGCCGGATCACGACAGGATGGGGAGAGACCCAGTACTTC.